This section outlines one T cell receptor (beta chain) sequence together with its context. Its antigen target is currently unknown. Qualities for individual bases were not recorded, and no much larger clone is one base off. This specimen comes from a study of T cell changes during pregnancy in multiple sclerosis (dated by TCRdb to the late 2010s). Looking at the study overall: The study examined how the T cell repertoire changed over the course of pregnancy in women with multiple sclerosis.

Its CDR3 holds 15 amino acids, cysteine through phenylalanine. Here the CDR3 DNA is all that survives: 45 bases in frame from base 1. CDR1 and CDR2 are read off the germline V gene as SGHRS and YFSETQ. V is clipped by 0 bases and J by 2 bases, and the sequence between their germline boundaries is 10 bases long. Libraries came from the immunoSEQ multiplex PCR assay. TCRdb re-hosts the immuneACCESS table, in-frame sequences only. Its copies lack some clones; in the studies checked, an unresolved V gene accounts for under half of them, and the cause for the rest is not known. The sample data list approximately 57,000 clones, and 80% to 95% of these were observed just once. 3.5% to 4.5% of the sample rests with the top ten.

The sample was peripheral blood, taken after pregnancy. This clonotype was sampled from a female donor in good health, enrolled as a control in a pregnancy study. The chain is assembled from TRBV5-1 and TRBJ2-3; the D gene lacks a confident call. The sequenced DNA: TGCGCCAGCAGCTTGGCCGTCGCGGCCACAGATACGCAGTATTTT. It is translated as CASSLAVAATDTQYF.